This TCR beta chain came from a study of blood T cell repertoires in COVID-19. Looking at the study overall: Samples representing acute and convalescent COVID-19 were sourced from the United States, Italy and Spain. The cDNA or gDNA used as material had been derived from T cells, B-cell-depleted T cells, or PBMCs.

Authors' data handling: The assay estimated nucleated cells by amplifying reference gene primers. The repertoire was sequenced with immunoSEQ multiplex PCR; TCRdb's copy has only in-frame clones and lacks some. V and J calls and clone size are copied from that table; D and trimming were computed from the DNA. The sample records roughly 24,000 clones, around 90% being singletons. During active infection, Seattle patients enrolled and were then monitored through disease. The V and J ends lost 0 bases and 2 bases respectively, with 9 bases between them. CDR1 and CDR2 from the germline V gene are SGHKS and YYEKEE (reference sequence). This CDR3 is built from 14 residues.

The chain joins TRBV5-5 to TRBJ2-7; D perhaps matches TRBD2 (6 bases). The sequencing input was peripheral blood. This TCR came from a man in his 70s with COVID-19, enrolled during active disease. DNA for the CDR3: TGTGCCAGCAGCTTGGCCTGGAGGGCCTACGAGCAGTACTTC. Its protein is CASSLAWRAYEQYF.